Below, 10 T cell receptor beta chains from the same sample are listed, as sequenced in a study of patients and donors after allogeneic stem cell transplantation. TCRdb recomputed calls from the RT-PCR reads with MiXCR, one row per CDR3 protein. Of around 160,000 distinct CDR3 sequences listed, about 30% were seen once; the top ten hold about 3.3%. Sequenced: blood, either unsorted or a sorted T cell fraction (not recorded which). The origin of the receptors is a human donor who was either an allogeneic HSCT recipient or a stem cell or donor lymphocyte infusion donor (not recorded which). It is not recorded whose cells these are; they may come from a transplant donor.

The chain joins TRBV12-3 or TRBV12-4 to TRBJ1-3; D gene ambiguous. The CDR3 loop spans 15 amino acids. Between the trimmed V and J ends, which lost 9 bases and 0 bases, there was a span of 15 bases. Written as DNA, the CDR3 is TGTGCCAGTTCCGGGAGGGCTCTCTCTGGAAACACCATATATTTT. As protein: CASSGRALSGNTIYF.

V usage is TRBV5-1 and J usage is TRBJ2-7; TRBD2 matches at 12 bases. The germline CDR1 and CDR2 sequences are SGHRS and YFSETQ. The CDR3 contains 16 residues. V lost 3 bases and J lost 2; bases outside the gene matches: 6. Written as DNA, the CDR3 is TGCGCCAGCAGCTCCGGCGGGACTAGCGGGCCCTACGAGCAGTACTTC. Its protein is CASSSGGTSGPYEQYF.

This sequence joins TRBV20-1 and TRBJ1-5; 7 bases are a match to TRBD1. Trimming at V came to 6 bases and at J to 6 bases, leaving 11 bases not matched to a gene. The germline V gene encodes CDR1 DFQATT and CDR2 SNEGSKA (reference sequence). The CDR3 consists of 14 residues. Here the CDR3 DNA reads TGCAGTGCCCCCAGACAGGGTGTTCGTCAGCCCCAGCATTTT. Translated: CSAPRQGVRQPQHF.

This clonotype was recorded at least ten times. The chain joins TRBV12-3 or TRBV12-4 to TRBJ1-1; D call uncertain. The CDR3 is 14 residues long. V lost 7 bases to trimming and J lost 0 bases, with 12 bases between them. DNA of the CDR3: TGTGCCAGCACCCGACAAGGGATGAACACTGAAGCTTTCTTT. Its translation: CASTRQGMNTEAFF.

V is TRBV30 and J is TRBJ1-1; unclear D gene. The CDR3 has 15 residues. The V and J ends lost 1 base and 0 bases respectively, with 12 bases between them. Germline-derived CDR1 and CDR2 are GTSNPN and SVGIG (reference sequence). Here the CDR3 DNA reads TGTGCCTGGAGTGGGTCGGTAGGGCTGAACACTGAAGCTTTCTTT. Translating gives CAWSGSVGLNTEAFF. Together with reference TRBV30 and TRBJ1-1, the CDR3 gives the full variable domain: SQTIHQWPATLVQPVGSPLSLECTVEGTSNPNLYWYRQAAGRGLQLLFYSVGIGQISSEVPQNLSASRPQDRQFILSSKKLLLSDSGFYLCAWSGSVGLNTEAFFGQGTRLTVV.

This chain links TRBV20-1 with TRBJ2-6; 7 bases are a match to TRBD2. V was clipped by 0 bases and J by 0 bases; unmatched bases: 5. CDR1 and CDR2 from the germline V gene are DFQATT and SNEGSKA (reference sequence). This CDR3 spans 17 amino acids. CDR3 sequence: CSAREPGGRSGANVLTF. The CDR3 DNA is TGCAGTGCTAGAGAGCCGGGAGGCCGCTCTGGGGCCAACGTCCTGACTTTC.

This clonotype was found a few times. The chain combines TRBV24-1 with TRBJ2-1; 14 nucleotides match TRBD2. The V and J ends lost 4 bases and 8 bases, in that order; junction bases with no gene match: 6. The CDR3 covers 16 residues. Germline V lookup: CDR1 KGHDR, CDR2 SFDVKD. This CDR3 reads CATSDWGLAGEDEQFF. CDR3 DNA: TGTGCCACCAGTGACTGGGGACTAGCGGGAGAAGATGAGCAGTTCTTC.

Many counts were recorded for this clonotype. The CDR3 DNA sequence: TGTGCCAGCAGCCTTCGACAGGGGAATGAAAAACTGTTTTTT. This translates into CASSLRQGNEKLFF. This chain links TRBV5-6 with TRBJ1-4; 8 positions agree with TRBD1. J gave up 5 bases and V 4 bases, and 4 bases lay outside the gene matches. There are 14 residues in the CDR3. Germline V gene data show CDR1 as SGHDT and CDR2 as YYEEEE. Based on the CDR3 plus reference TRBV5-6 and TRBJ1-4, the full variable domain is DAGVTQSPTHLIKTRGQQVTLRCSPKSGHDTVSWYQQALGQGPQFIFQYYEEEERQRGNFPDRFSGHQFPNYSSELNVNALLLGDSALYLCASSLRQGNEKLFFGSGTQLSVL.

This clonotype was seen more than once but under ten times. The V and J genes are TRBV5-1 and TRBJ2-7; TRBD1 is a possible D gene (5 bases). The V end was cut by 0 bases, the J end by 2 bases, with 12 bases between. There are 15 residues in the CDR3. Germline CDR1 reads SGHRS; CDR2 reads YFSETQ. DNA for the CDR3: TGCGCCAGCAGCTTGGACACAGGCATAACCTACGAGCAGTACTTC. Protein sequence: CASSLDTGITYEQYF.

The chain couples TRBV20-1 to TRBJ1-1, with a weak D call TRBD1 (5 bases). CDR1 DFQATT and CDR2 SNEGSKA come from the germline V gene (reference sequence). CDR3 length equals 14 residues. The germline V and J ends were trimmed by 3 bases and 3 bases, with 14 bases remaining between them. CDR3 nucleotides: TGCAGTGCTAGCCAGGGTCCCGGGGACACTGAAGCTTTCTTT. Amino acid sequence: CSASQGPGDTEAFF.